These 19 T cell receptor beta chains share one sample of origin, sequenced in a study of OX40 agonist ivuxolimab in advanced cancers. Generated by immunoSEQ multiplex PCR, the TCRdb table keeps only in-frame clones and is missing some. The data show 65,000 to 75,000 clones, roughly nine tenths seen once. Sequencing used CD4+ or CD8+ T cells sorted from blood, obtained in a trial of the OX40 agonist ivuxolimab. The receptors stem from an adult with an advanced solid tumor such as melanoma, head and neck, liver or kidney cancer.

The chain recombines TRBV4-1 with TRBJ2-3; TRBD2 matches at 12 bases. The CDR3 sequence is 17 residues long. Germline V CDR1 and CDR2: MGHRA, YSYEKL. V lost 1 base, J lost 5 bases, and 7 bases stayed unmatched. The chain's CDR3 is CASSQAFLAGGRDTQYF. In DNA form, the CDR3 reads TGCGCCAGCAGCCAAGCCTTCCTAGCGGGGGGGCGAGATACGCAGTATTTT.

The chain recombines TRBV16 with TRBJ1-5, with a tentative D call TRBD1 (5 bases). Germline-derived CDR1 and CDR2 are KGHSY and FQNENV. V lost 3 bases and J lost 8, with 23 bases in between. The CDR3 is 17 residues long. Written as DNA, the CDR3 is TGTGCCAGCAGCCACTCTTTGGGACTGCCCGATTGGAAGCCCCAGCATTTT. It yields the protein CASSHSLGLPDWKPQHF. The whole variable domain, remainder taken from reference TRBV16 and TRBJ1-5, is GEEVAQTPKHLVRGEGQKAKLYCAPIKGHSYVFWYQQVLKNEFKFLISFQNENVFDETGMPKERFSAKCLPNSPCSLEIQATKLEDSAVYFCASSHSLGLPDWKPQHFGDGTRLSIL.

This clone was recorded once. CDR3 residues: CASSSSGQGFYEQYF. The DNA of the CDR3 is TGTGCCAGCAGCTCCAGCGGGCAGGGTTTCTACGAGCAGTACTTC. The rearrangement links TRBV5-4 to TRBJ2-7, with D perhaps TRBD2 (6 bases). The CDR3 is made up of 15 amino acids. From germline, CDR1 is SGHNT and CDR2 YYREEE (reference sequence). The ends were cut back, 3 bases at V and 3 bases at J, with 16 bases in the middle.

J is TRBJ1-5 and V is TRBV10-3; possibly TRBD1 for D (6 bases). With 8 bases removed from V and 1 base from J, the gap between germline ends came to 9 bases. The CDR3 has 13 residues. CDR1 and CDR2 from the germline V gene are ENHRY and SYGVKD. This chain's CDR3 is CAIWGGSNQPQHF. CDR3 DNA: TGTGCCATCTGGGGGGGCAGCAATCAGCCCCAGCATTTT.

V and J are TRBV7-2 and TRBJ2-1, with 10 nucleotides matching TRBD2. Germline-derived CDR1 and CDR2 are SGHTA and FQGNSA. The CDR3 has 17 residues. The V and J ends lost 1 base and 5 bases, in that order; junction bases with no gene match: 8. The CDR3 is CASSLGYGLAANNEQFF. For the CDR3, the DNA is TGTGCCAGCAGCTTAGGCTATGGACTAGCGGCGAACAATGAGCAGTTCTTC.

The genes are TRBV7-9 and TRBJ2-3; TRBD2 might be the D (6 bases). Germline V gives CDR1 SEHNR, CDR2 FQNEAQ (reference sequence). This CDR3 has 15 amino acids. Trimming shortened V by 5 bases and J by 5 bases, and 17 bases separated the two germline ends. CDR3 bases: TGTGCCAGCAGCCCACGGATCGGGGGTGGAGATACGCAGTATTTT. It is translated as CASSPRIGGGDTQYF.

The V call is TRBV30, the J call TRBJ1-5; weak D call: TRBD1 (6 bases). Germline V lookup: CDR1 GTSNPN, CDR2 SVGIG (reference sequence). The ends were cut back, 0 bases at V and 6 bases at J, with 12 bases in the middle. The CDR3 covers 14 residues. CDR3 protein: CAWSVKGGSQPQHF. The CDR3 coding sequence is TGTGCCTGGAGTGTAAAGGGGGGTAGTCAGCCCCAGCATTTT.

The DNA for the CDR3 is TGTGCCAGCAGTTACTCAGGGACAGGGAACGAGCAGTACTTC. This sequence encodes CASSYSGTGNEQYF. This chain links TRBV6-6 with TRBJ2-7; 9 bases agree with TRBD1. The CDR3 consists of 14 residues. The trim removed 0 bases at V and 5 bases at J, leaving 2 bases unmatched. Germline CDR1 MNHNY, CDR2 SVGAGI (reference sequence).

This clone was counted once. The chain uses TRBV30 and TRBJ2-5; the D gene is possibly TRBD2 (7 bases). Trimming removed 5 bases from V and 7 bases from J, with 20 bases in between. CDR3 length equals 14 residues. Germline loops: CDR1 GTSNPN, CDR2 SVGIG (reference sequence). The CDR3 region has the DNA TGTGCCTGGGTTATGGATGGGGGGGCCGGGACCCAGTACTTC. This gives the protein CAWVMDGGAGTQYF.

V usage is TRBV30 and J usage is TRBJ2-3, with D uncertain. Trimming stripped 4 bases from V and 7 bases from J, with 12 bases between. The CDR3 contains 12 residues. Germline-derived CDR1 and CDR2 are GTSNPN and SVGIG (reference sequence). CDR3 DNA sequence: TGTGCCTGGAAGGAAAGCTGGCATACGCAGTATTTT. Protein sequence: CAWKESWHTQYF.

The rearrangement links TRBV18 to TRBJ2-7, with unresolved D. Germline CDR1 is KGHSH and CDR2 is LQKENI. With 0 bases removed from V and 4 bases from J, the gap between germline ends came to 7 bases. This CDR3 has 13 residues. Here the CDR3 DNA reads TGTGCCAGCTCACCACCGACGAGATACGAGCAGTACTTC. Encoded protein: CASSPPTRYEQYF.

The chain uses TRBV13 and TRBJ1-5, with TRBD1 matching 11 bases. CDR1 is PRHDT, CDR2 FYEKMQ, per germline (reference sequence). Trimming removed 6 bases from V and 5 bases from J; junction bases left unmatched: 6. The CDR3 is made up of 15 amino acids. In DNA, the CDR3 is TGTGCCAGCAGTAATAGGACAGGGGGCGATCAGCCCCAGCATTTT. This translates into CASSNRTGGDQPQHF.

This clone has just one count. The chain employs TRBV5-1 and TRBJ2-3; 9 bases align to TRBD1. Germline V gives CDR1 SGHRS, CDR2 YFSETQ. Trimming cost V 8 bases and J 2 bases; bases outside gene matches: 9. The length of the CDR3 is 15 residues. CDR3 amino acids: CASKGQGDPTDTQYF. The CDR3 bases are TGCGCCAGTAAGGGACAGGGAGACCCCACAGATACGCAGTATTTT. The entire variable domain, with the rest obtained from reference TRBV5-1 and TRBJ2-3, is as follows: KAGVTQTPRYLIKTRGQQVTLSCSPISGHRSVSWYQQTPGQGLQFLFEYFSETQRNKGNFPGRFSGRQFSNSRSEMNVSTLELGDSALYLCASKGQGDPTDTQYFGPGTRLTVL.

The chain recombines TRBV6-5 with TRBJ1-1, with D possibly TRBD1 on 6 matching bases. Germline V gene sequence: CDR1 MNHEY, CDR2 SVGAGI. The V and J ends lost 7 bases and 4 bases respectively, with 13 bases between them. CDR3 length equals 13 residues. In DNA form, the CDR3 reads TGTGCCAGCACCGATACAGGGATCACTGAAGCTTTCTTT. It encodes CASTDTGITEAFF.

The chain carries TRBV11-2 and TRBJ2-3, with D maybe TRBD2 (5 bases). Germline V gene lookup returns CDR1 SGHAT and CDR2 FQNNGV. The CDR3 covers 16 residues. Trimming cost V 4 bases and J 8 bases, with 22 bases left between them. CDR3 in DNA: TGTGCCAGCAGCTCCCCGGAGGCTAGTGTCAGGCGTACGCAGTATTTT. Protein: CASSSPEASVRRTQYF.

This chain uses TRBV25-1 with TRBJ2-2; TRBD1 aligns across 8 bases. Trimming at V came to 3 bases and at J to 0 bases, leaving 3 bases not matched to a gene. The CDR3 runs to 16 residues. The germline CDR1 and CDR2 sequences are MGHDK and SYGVNS. The CDR3: CASSDVTGANTGELFF. In nucleotides, the CDR3 is TGTGCCAGCAGTGACGTGACAGGGGCGAACACCGGGGAGCTGTTTTTT.

The chain employs TRBV10-3 and TRBJ2-3; the D gene is possibly TRBD2 (7 bases). CDR1 is ENHRY, CDR2 SYGVKD, per germline. The CDR3 covers 16 residues. V lost 0 bases, J lost 1 base, and 11 bases lay in between. CDR3 residues: CAISESSGGGTDTQYF. CDR3 coding DNA: TGTGCCATCAGTGAGTCTTCGGGGGGCGGCACAGATACGCAGTATTTT.

V is TRBV4-2 and J is TRBJ2-2; tentatively, D is TRBD1 or TRBD2 (6 bases each). The CDR3 runs to 17 residues. Trimming cost V 0 bases and J 0 bases, with 11 bases left between them. Per the germline V gene, CDR1 is LGHNA and CDR2 is YNFKEQ. The CDR3: CASSQEGGMANTGELFF. The CDR3 DNA is TGTGCCAGCAGCCAAGAAGGGGGGATGGCGAACACCGGGGAGCTGTTTTTT.

The chain has TRBV10-3 and TRBJ2-1, with a tentative D call TRBD1 (6 bases). CDR3 length: 13 residues. V shed 6 bases and J shed 8 bases, with 14 bases lying between them. The V gene's germline CDR1 is ENHRY and CDR2 SYGVKD. CDR3 DNA sequence: TGTGCCATCAGGAACAGGGAGAGGGATGAGCAGTTCTTC. Residues: CAIRNRERDEQFF.